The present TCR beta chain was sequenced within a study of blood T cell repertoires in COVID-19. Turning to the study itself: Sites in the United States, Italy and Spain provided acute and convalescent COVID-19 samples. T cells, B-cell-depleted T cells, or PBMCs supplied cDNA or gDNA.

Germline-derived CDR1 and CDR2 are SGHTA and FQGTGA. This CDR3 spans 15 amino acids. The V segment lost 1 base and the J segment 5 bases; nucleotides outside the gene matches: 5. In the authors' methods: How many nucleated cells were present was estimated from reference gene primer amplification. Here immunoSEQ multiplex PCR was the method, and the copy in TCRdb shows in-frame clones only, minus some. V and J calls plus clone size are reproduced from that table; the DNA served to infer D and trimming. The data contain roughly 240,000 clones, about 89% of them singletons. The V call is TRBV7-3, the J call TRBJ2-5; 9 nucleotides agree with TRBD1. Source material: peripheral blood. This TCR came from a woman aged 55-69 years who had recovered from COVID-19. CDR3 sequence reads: CASSLMGQGIETQYF. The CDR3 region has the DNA TGTGCCAGCAGCTTAATGGGACAGGGTATTGAGACCCAGTACTTC.